The 26 T cell receptor beta chains below were found in one sample sequenced in a study of T cell responses to AZD1222 COVID-19 vaccine. The repertoire was sequenced with immunoSEQ multiplex PCR; TCRdb's copy has only in-frame clones and lacks some. This table holds 110,000 to 150,000 clones, over 90% found once. The sample consisted of peripheral blood, taken on day 0 of MenACWY control vaccination. The receptors come from an adult in good health.

The chain combines TRBV27 with TRBJ2-2, with 14 nucleotides matching TRBD2. Germline-derived CDR1 and CDR2 are MNHEY and SMNVEV (reference sequence). The CDR3 contains 17 residues. After removal of 3 bases from V and 7 bases from J, the junction contained 7 bases not matched to a gene. CDR3 amino acids: CASSFRGTSGRVGELFF. The CDR3, as DNA: TGTGCCAGCAGTTTTCGCGGGACTAGCGGGAGAGTCGGGGAGCTGTTTTTT.

The V gene is TRBV4-2, the J gene TRBJ1-3; perhaps TRBD1 as D (5 bases). Trimming cost V 1 base and J 6 bases, with 10 bases left between them. The CDR3 sequence is 14 residues long. Germline V gives CDR1 LGHNA, CDR2 YNFKEQ. The CDR3 reads CASSQGTYTNTIYF. The CDR3 DNA reads as TGTGCCAGCAGCCAAGGGACATATACAAACACCATATATTTT.

The chain uses TRBV27 and TRBJ2-1; unclear D gene. V lost 6 bases, J lost 9 bases, and 15 bases lay in between. The CDR3 is 13 residues long. CDR1 and CDR2 (germline): MNHEY, SMNVEV (reference sequence). For the CDR3, the DNA is TGTGCCAGCAGCCCGGAGTACCGCCCTGAGCAGTTCTTC. Translated: CASSPEYRPEQFF.

The chain has TRBV4-1 and TRBJ2-1, with a weak D call TRBD2 (7 bases). V was trimmed by 3 bases and J by 7 bases, leaving 16 bases between them. This CDR3 region has 15 residues. Per germline, CDR1 MGHRA and CDR2 YSYEKL. The CDR3 is CASSQGAGRGNEQFF. CDR3 coding DNA: TGCGCCAGCAGCCAGGGGGCAGGGCGGGGGAATGAGCAGTTCTTC.

The chain has TRBV2 and TRBJ2-7; 9 bases fit TRBD1. Trimming at V came to 5 bases and at J to 5 bases, leaving 10 bases not matched to a gene. The CDR3 contains 15 residues. Germline V gives CDR1 SNHLY, CDR2 FYNNEI. CDR3 amino acids: CASSNRGLRRHEQYF. The CDR3 DNA reads as TGTGCCAGCAGTAACAGGGGGCTCAGGAGGCACGAGCAGTACTTC.

This clone was recorded once. This chain connects TRBV5-1 to TRBJ2-7; 9 nucleotides line up with TRBD2. Trimming took 0 bases from V and 0 from J; bases not matched to a gene: 4. Germline CDR1 reads SGHRS; CDR2 reads YFSETQ. The CDR3 is 16 residues long. CDR3 protein: CASSLGLAEYSYEQYF. The CDR3 DNA is TGCGCCAGCAGCTTGGGACTAGCGGAATACTCCTACGAGCAGTACTTC.

This rearrangement joins TRBV7-9 to TRBJ1-5; D ambiguous. The CDR3 consists of 13 residues. CDR1 and CDR2 (germline): SEHNR, FQNEAQ (reference sequence). The V and J ends lost 1 base and 8 bases respectively, with 9 bases between them. The CDR3 DNA reads TGTGCCAGCAGCTTAGGTACGGCGGAGCCCCAGCATTTT. Its protein is CASSLGTAEPQHF. Combining the CDR3 with reference TRBV7-9 and TRBJ1-5 gives the whole variable domain DTGVSQNPRHKITKRGQNVTFRCDPISEHNRLYWYRQTLGQGPEFLTYFQNEAQLEKSRLLSDRFSAERPKGSFSTLEIQRTEQGDSAMYLCASSLGTAEPQHFGDGTRLSIL.

The chain is built from TRBV29-1 and TRBJ2-7; no definite D call. Trimming took 1 base from V and 0 from J, leaving 7 bases between them. The germline CDR1 and CDR2 sequences are SQVTM and ANQGSEA. There are 13 residues in the CDR3. The CDR3 region is CSVEVGYSYEQYF. The CDR3 DNA reads TGCAGCGTTGAAGTCGGGTACTCCTACGAGCAGTACTTC.

The V and J genes are TRBV3-1 (or the pseudogene TRBV3-2) and TRBJ2-7, with 12 bases lining up with TRBD2. This CDR3 contains 15 residues. Trimming removed 3 bases from V and 0 bases from J; junction bases left unmatched: 0. Per the germline V gene, CDR1 is LGHDT and CDR2 is YNNKEL (reference sequence). CDR3: CASSQTSGSSYEQYF. The CDR3 DNA reads TGTGCCAGCAGCCAGACTAGCGGGAGCTCCTACGAGCAGTACTTC.

The DNA for the CDR3 is TGTGCCAGCAGCTTGTACACGTGGGACAGTCTTTATGGCTACACCTTC. Its translation is CASSLYTWDSLYGYTF. The chain combines TRBV5-8 with TRBJ1-2, with 7 bases fitting TRBD1. Per the germline V gene, CDR1 is SGHTS and CDR2 is YDEGEE. CDR3 length: 16 residues. The junction had 11 bases not matched to a gene; V was cut back by 1 base and J by 5 bases.

The J gene is TRBJ2-5, the V gene TRBV5-6, with TRBD2 matching 10 bases. There are 15 residues in the CDR3. Germline-derived CDR1 and CDR2 are SGHDT and YYEEEE. V was clipped by 1 base and J by 5 bases; unmatched bases: 5. In nucleotides, the CDR3 is TGTGCCAGCAGCTTGACTAGCGGGGTGGGTGAGACCCAGTACTTC. This gives the protein CASSLTSGVGETQYF.

This sequence joins TRBV2 and TRBJ1-1; no clear D gene. Per germline, CDR1 SNHLY and CDR2 FYNNEI. The CDR3 extends over 13 amino acids. The V end lost 2 bases, the J end lost 1 base, and 5 bases lay between the germline ends. The CDR3 loop reads CASSESRNTEAFF. The DNA for the CDR3 is TGTGCCAGCAGTGAATCTCGGAACACTGAAGCTTTCTTT.

The chain links TRBV6-5 to TRBJ1-2; D unresolved. V was pared by 5 bases and J by 4 bases, with 14 bases between. The CDR3 runs to 14 residues. Per the germline V gene, CDR1 is MNHEY and CDR2 is SVGAGI. In DNA form, the CDR3 reads TGTGCCAGCAGTCCAAGGTCCCTAGGCTATGGCTACACCTTC. This codes for CASSPRSLGYGYTF.

V usage is TRBV19 and J usage is TRBJ1-1, with D uncertain. CDR1 and CDR2 from the germline V gene are LNHDA and SQIVND (reference sequence). The CDR3 length is 14 residues. V dropped 3 bases and J dropped 0 bases, with 8 bases sitting between them. The CDR3 DNA reads TGTGCCAGTAGTATTGGAGTGATGAACACTGAAGCTTTCTTT. Encoded protein: CASSIGVMNTEAFF.

This chain links TRBV10-3 with TRBJ1-4; tentative D call: TRBD1 (6 bases). Germline CDR1 reads ENHRY; CDR2 reads SYGVKD. With 2 bases removed from V and 7 bases from J, the gap between germline ends came to 14 bases. The length of the CDR3 is 15 residues. The CDR3 loop reads CAISEAMMGAEKLFF. Written as DNA, the CDR3 is TGTGCCATCAGTGAGGCGATGATGGGGGCTGAAAAACTGTTTTTT.

V is TRBV30 and J is TRBJ1-3; D perhaps matches TRBD1 (6 bases). V gave up 2 bases and J gave up 1 base, with 24 bases separating them. The CDR3 sequence is 19 residues long. The germline gives CDR1 GTSNPN, CDR2 SVGIG (reference sequence). Written as DNA, the CDR3 is TGTGCCTGGAGTCTTCTCAGGACAGTGATTAAGGGGTCTGGAAACACCATATATTTT. Translation: CAWSLLRTVIKGSGNTIYF.

The chain links TRBV21-1 to TRBJ2-7; the D segment call TRBD2 is taken from the table without a DNA check. TRBV21-1 is a recognized pseudogene. The CDR3 sequence is 18 residues long. CDR3 DNA sequence: TGTGCCAGCAGCAATCGGACTAGCGGGAATGCTCGGAGCTACGAGCAGTACTTC. Protein product: CASSNRTSGNARSYEQYF.

This CDR3 reads CASSPQSNTEAFF. The CDR3 DNA is TGTGCCAGCAGCCCCCAGTCGAACACTGAAGCTTTCTTT. The chain combines TRBV4-2 with TRBJ1-1; D call uncertain. Trimming cost V 4 bases and J 1 base, with 7 bases left between them. CDR3 length equals 13 residues. The germline V gene has CDR1 LGHNA and CDR2 YNFKEQ.

V is TRBV4-3 and J is TRBJ2-7, with D possibly matching TRBD1 (6 bases). The CDR3 spans 15 residues. Germline V CDR1 and CDR2: LGHNA, YSLEER. Trimming left V 1 base short and J 0 bases short, with 10 bases between. The CDR3 bases are TGCGCCAGCAGCCAAGGGACAGATAGCTCCTACGAGCAGTACTTC. Its protein product is CASSQGTDSSYEQYF.

This chain connects TRBV6-2 or TRBV6-3 to TRBJ1-1; D ambiguous. The CDR3 runs to 13 residues. Trimming left V 6 bases short and J 4 bases short, with 12 bases between. From germline, CDR1 is MNHEY and CDR2 SVGEGT. The CDR3 loop is CASSSDVGTEAFF. CDR3 nucleotide sequence: TGTGCCAGCAGCTCCGACGTGGGCACTGAAGCTTTCTTT.

The J gene is TRBJ1-1, the V gene TRBV4-3, with D unresolved. From germline, CDR1 is LGHNA and CDR2 YSLEER. Trimming shortened V by 1 base and J by 1 base, and 7 bases separated the two germline ends. This CDR3 has 14 amino acids. CDR3 DNA sequence: TGCGCCAGCAGCCAAGTGTCGGGGAACACTGAAGCTTTCTTT. Translation: CASSQVSGNTEAFF.

The rearrangement links TRBV9 to TRBJ2-7; TRBD2 might be the D (6 bases). Germline CDR1 SGDLS, CDR2 YYNGEE. With 0 bases removed from V and 5 bases from J, the gap between germline ends came to 9 bases. This CDR3 comprises 13 residues. The CDR3 here is CASSVDAGHEQYF. The CDR3 DNA is TGTGCCAGCAGCGTAGATGCGGGGCACGAGCAGTACTTC.

Only one count was recorded for this clone. The rearrangement links TRBV13 to TRBJ1-1, with 9 bases identical to TRBD1. Trimming removed 2 bases from V and 1 base from J; junction bases left unmatched: 2. From germline, CDR1 is PRHDT and CDR2 FYEKMQ (reference sequence). This CDR3 spans 15 amino acids. This CDR3 reads CASSLTGGRNTEAFF. The CDR3 region has the DNA TGTGCCAGCAGCTTAACAGGGGGCCGGAACACTGAAGCTTTCTTT.

The chain links TRBV3-1 (or the pseudogene TRBV3-2) to TRBJ1-5; D uncertain. Germline V lookup: CDR1 LGHDT, CDR2 YNNKEL (reference sequence). This CDR3 is 13 amino acids long. Between the trimmed V and J ends, which lost 1 base and 4 bases, there was a span of 5 bases. Written as DNA, the CDR3 is TGTGCCAGCAGCCAAGCGGGAAATCAGCCCCAGCATTTT. It encodes CASSQAGNQPQHF.

This chain joins TRBV2 and TRBJ2-1, with TRBD1 identical over 7 bases. Germline V gene lookup returns CDR1 SNHLY and CDR2 FYNNEI. The CDR3 covers 18 residues. With V trimmed by 4 bases and J by 2 bases, 14 bases remained unmatched. The CDR3 DNA follows: TGTGCCAGCAGTGTTGTGACAGGGAGAAGAATGACCTACAATGAGCAGTTCTTC. Its translation is CASSVVTGRRMTYNEQFF. The complete variable domain, with remaining parts taken from reference TRBV2 and TRBJ2-1, reads EPEVTQTPSHQVTQMGQEVILRCVPISNHLYFYWYRQILGQKVEFLVSFYNNEISEKSEIFDDQFSVERPDGSNFTLKIRSTKLEDSAMYFCASSVVTGRRMTYNEQFFGPGTRLTVL.

This rearrangement joins TRBV6-5 to TRBJ2-1, with TRBD2 matching over 8 bases. J was trimmed by 16 bases and V by 5 bases; bases with no gene match: 10. This CDR3 comprises 12 residues. Germline CDR1 reads MNHEY; CDR2 reads SVGAGI. The CDR3, as DNA: TGTGCCAGCAGTACAAGGACTAGCCTGTCCTTCTTC. Translated, it gives CASSTRTSLSFF.